The entry below describes one T cell receptor beta chain. Libraries were prepared by immunoSEQ multiplex PCR; TCRdb keeps only in-frame clonotypes and omits some of them. The data show about 64,000 clones, approximately 82% seen once. The data derive from a study of blood T cell repertoires in COVID-19. This CDR3 region has 11 residues. CDR1 and CDR2 from the germline V gene are KGHSH and LQKENI. V lost 5 bases and J 3 bases, leaving 5 bases between the germline ends. The J gene is TRBJ2-7, the V gene TRBV18; D call uncertain. This TCR derives from a woman aged 55-69 years with acute or convalescent COVID-19. The sequenced sample consisted of peripheral blood. The CDR3 sequence: CASSESYEQYF. In DNA, the CDR3 is TGTGCCAGCTCAGAGAGCTACGAGCAGTACTTC. Full variable domain (remainder filled in from reference TRBV18 and TRBJ2-7): NAGVMQNPRHLVRRRGQEARLRCSPMKGHSHVYWYRQLPEEGLKFMVYLQKENIIDESGMPKERFSAEFPKEGPSILRIQQVVRGDSAAYFCASSESYEQYFGPGTRLTVT.